Listed here is a single T cell receptor (beta chain). These data originate in a study of blood T cell repertoires in COVID-19. Across the whole study: From the United States, Italy and Spain came samples of acute and convalescent COVID-19. PBMCs, B-cell-depleted T cells, or T cells were the source of the cDNA or gDNA that made up the material.

Original data processing: For nucleated cells, counts were estimated from reference gene primer amplification. The protocol was immunoSEQ multiplex PCR, while the TCRdb copy is restricted to in-frame clones and leaves out a portion. D and trimming were read from the DNA, whereas the V and J calls and clone size are those reported in that table. The table lists roughly 99,000 clones, 75% to 95% of them singletons. Material: peripheral blood. The sequence derives from a woman aged 25-40 years with acute or convalescent COVID-19.

The CDR3 sequence is CASSRQWNYGYTF. Here the CDR3 DNA reads TGTGCCAGCAGCAGACAGTGGAACTATGGCTACACCTTC. The chain employs TRBV12-3 or TRBV12-4 and TRBJ1-2, with a possible D match to TRBD1 (5 bases). This CDR3 has 13 amino acids. The V and J ends lost 6 bases and 2 bases respectively, with 10 bases between them.